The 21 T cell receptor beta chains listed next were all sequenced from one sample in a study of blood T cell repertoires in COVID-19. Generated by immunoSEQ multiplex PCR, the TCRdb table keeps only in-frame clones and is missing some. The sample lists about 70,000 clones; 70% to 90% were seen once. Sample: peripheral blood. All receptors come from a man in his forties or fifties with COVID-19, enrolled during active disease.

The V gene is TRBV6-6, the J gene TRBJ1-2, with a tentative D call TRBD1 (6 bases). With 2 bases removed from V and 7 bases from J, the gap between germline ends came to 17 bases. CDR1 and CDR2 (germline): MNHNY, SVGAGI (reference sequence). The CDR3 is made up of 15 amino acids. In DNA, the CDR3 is TGTGCCAGCAGTTACCTCGGACAGACCAGAGGTGGCTACACCTTC. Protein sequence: CASSYLGQTRGGYTF.

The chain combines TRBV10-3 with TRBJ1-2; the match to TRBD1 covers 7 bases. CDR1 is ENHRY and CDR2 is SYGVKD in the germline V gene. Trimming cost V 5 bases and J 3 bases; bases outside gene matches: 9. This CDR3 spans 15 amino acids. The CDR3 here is CAISPQGVNDYGYTF. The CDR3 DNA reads TGTGCCATCAGTCCGCAGGGGGTAAATGACTATGGCTACACCTTC.

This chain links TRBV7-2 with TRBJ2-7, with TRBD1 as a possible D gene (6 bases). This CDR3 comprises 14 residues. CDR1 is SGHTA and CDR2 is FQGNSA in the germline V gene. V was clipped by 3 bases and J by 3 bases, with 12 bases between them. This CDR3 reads CASSFSGVRYEQYF. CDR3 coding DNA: TGTGCCAGCAGCTTCTCAGGGGTGCGCTACGAGCAGTACTTC. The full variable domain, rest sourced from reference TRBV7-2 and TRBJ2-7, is GAGVSQSPSNKVTEKGKDVELRCDPISGHTALYWYRQSLGQGLEFLIYFQGNSAPDKSGLPSDRFSAERTGGSVSTLTIQRTQQEDSAVYLCASSFSGVRYEQYFGPGTRLTVT.

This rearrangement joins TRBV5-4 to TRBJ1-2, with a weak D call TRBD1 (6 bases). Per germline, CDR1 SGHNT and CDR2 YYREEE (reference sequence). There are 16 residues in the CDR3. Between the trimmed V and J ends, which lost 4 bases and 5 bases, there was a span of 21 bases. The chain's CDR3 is CASSPGGQGRRYGYTF. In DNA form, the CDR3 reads TGTGCCAGCAGCCCGGGGGGGCAGGGGAGAAGGTATGGCTACACCTTC. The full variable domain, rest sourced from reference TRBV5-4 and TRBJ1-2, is ETGVTQSPTHLIKTRGQQVTLRCSSQSGHNTVSWYQQALGQGPQFIFQYYREEENGRGNFPPRFSGLQFPNYSSELNVNALELDDSALYLCASSPGGQGRRYGYTFGSGTRLTVV.

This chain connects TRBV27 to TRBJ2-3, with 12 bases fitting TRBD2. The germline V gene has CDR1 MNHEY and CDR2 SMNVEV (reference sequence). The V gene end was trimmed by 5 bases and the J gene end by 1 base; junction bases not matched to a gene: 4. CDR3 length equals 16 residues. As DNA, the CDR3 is TGTGCCAGCAGTCATCGACTAGCGGGGGGCACAGATACGCAGTATTTT. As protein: CASSHRLAGGTDTQYF.

The CDR3 loop reads CASRGDRSYEQYF. The CDR3 coding sequence is TGTGCCAGCAGAGGGGACAGATCTTACGAGCAGTACTTC. The V call is TRBV2, the J call TRBJ2-7; 7 nucleotides agree with TRBD1. The V gene's germline CDR1 is SNHLY and CDR2 FYNNEI. The CDR3 length is 13 residues. J was trimmed by 4 bases and V by 6 bases; bases with no gene match: 6. Combining the CDR3 with reference TRBV2 and TRBJ2-7 gives the whole variable domain EPEVTQTPSHQVTQMGQEVILRCVPISNHLYFYWYRQILGQKVEFLVSFYNNEISEKSEIFDDQFSVERPDGSNFTLKIRSTKLEDSAMYFCASRGDRSYEQYFGPGTRLTVT.

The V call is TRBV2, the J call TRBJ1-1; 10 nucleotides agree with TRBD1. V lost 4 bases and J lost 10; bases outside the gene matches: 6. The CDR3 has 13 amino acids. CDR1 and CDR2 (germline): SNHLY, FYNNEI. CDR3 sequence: CASSGTGGPPAFF. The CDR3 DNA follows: TGTGCCAGCAGTGGGACAGGGGGGCCCCCAGCTTTCTTT.

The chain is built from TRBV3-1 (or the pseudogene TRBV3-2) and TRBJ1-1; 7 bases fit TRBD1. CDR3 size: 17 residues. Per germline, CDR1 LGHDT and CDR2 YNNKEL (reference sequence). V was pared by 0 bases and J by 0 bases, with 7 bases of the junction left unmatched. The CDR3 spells CASSQDFAGGMNTEAFF. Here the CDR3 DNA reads TGTGCCAGCAGCCAAGATTTCGCAGGGGGGATGAACACTGAAGCTTTCTTT.

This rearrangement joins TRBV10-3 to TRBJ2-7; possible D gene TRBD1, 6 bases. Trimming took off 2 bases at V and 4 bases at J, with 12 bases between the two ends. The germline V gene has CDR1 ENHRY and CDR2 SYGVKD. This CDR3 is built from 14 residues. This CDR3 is CAISEVTGGYEQYF. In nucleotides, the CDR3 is TGTGCCATCAGTGAGGTGACAGGTGGGTACGAGCAGTACTTC.

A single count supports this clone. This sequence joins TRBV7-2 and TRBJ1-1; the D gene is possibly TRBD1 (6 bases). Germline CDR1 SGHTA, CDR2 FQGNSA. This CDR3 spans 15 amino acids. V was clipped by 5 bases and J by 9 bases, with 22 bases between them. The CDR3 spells CASSPRGYGGPQAFF. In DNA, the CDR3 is TGTGCCAGCAGCCCACGCGGGTACGGGGGGCCACAAGCTTTCTTT.

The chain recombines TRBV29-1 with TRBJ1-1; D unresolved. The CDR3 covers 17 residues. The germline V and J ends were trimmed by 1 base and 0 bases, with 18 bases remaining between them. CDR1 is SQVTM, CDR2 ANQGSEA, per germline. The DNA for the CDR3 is TGCAGCGTTGAAGCCAGTCGCTTATCACCAGTGAACACTGAAGCTTTCTTT. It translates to CSVEASRLSPVNTEAFF.

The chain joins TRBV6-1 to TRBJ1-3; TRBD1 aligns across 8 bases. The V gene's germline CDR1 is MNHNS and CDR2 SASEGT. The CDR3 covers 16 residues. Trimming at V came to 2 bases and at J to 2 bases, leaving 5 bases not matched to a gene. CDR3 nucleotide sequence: TGTGCCAGCAGTGAAAAACAGGGGGAAACTGGAAACACCATATATTTT. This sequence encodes CASSEKQGETGNTIYF.

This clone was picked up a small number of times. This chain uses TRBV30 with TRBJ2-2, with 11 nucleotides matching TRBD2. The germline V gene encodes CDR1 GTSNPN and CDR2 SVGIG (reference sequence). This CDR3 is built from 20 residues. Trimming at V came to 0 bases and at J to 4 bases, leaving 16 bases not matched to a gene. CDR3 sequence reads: CAWSVEFSLAGAPSTGELFF. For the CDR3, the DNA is TGTGCCTGGAGTGTCGAGTTTTCACTAGCGGGGGCCCCGAGCACCGGGGAGCTGTTTTTT.

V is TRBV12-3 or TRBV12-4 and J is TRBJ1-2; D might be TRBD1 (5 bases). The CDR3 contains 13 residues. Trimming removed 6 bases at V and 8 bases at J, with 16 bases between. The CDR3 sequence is CASSLGGDRGYTF. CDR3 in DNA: TGTGCCAGCAGCTTGGGGGGGGATAGAGGCTACACCTTC.

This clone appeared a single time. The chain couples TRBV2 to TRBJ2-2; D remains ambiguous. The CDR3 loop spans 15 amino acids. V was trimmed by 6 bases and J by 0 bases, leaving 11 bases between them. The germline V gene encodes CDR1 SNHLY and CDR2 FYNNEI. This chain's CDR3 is CASSSVAANTGELFF. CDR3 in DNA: TGTGCCAGCAGCAGCGTGGCGGCGAACACCGGGGAGCTGTTTTTT.

The CDR3 protein is CASSPVDSPLHF. The CDR3 DNA is TGTGCCAGCAGCCCCGTTGATTCACCCCTCCACTTT. The chain carries TRBV11-1 and TRBJ1-6; unclear D gene. V lost 5 bases and J lost 8, with 7 bases in between. Germline V CDR1 and CDR2: SGHAT, FQDESV (reference sequence). The CDR3 consists of 12 residues.

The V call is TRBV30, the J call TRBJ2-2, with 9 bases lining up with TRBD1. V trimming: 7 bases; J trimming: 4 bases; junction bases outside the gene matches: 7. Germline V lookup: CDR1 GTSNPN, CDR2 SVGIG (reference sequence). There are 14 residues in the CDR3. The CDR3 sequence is CASPRDRVTGELFF. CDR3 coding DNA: TGTGCCTCACCCCGGGACAGGGTCACCGGGGAGCTGTTTTTT.

CDR3 residues: CASSMRQGARNEQYF. CDR3 coding DNA: TGTGCCAGTAGTATGCGACAGGGGGCGCGGAACGAGCAGTACTTC. The chain joins TRBV19 to TRBJ2-7; 10 bases align to TRBD1. This CDR3 has 15 amino acids. CDR1 and CDR2 from the germline V gene are LNHDA and SQIVND (reference sequence). The V segment lost 3 bases and the J segment 5 bases; nucleotides outside the gene matches: 7.

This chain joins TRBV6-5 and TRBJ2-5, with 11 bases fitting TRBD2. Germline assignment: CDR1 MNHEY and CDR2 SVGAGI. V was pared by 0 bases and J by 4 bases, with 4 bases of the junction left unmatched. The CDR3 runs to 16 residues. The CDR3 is CASSYSGLAGGETQYF. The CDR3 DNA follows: TGTGCCAGCAGTTACTCCGGGCTAGCGGGGGGAGAGACCCAGTACTTC.

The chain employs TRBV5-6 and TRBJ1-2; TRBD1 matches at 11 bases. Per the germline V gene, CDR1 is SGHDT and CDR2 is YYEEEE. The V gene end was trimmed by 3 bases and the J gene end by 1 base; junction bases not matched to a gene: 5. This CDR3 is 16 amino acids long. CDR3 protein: CASSYGQGALNYGYTF. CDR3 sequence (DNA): TGTGCCAGCAGCTACGGACAGGGGGCTCTTAACTATGGCTACACCTTC.

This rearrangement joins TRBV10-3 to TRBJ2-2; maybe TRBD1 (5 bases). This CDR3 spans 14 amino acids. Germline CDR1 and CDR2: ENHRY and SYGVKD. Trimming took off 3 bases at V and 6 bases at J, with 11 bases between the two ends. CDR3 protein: CAISDPRVAGELFF. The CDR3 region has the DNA TGTGCCATCAGTGACCCCAGGGTGGCCGGGGAGCTGTTTTTT.